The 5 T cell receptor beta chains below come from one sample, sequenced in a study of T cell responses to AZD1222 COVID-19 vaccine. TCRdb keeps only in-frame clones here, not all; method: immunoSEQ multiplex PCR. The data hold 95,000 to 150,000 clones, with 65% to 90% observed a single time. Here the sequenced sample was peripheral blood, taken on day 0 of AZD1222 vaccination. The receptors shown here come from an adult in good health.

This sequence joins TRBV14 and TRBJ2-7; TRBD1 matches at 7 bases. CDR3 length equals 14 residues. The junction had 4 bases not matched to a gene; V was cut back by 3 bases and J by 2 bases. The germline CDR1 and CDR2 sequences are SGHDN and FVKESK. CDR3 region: CASSHGQGAYEQYF. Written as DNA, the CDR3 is TGTGCCAGCAGCCACGGGCAGGGGGCCTACGAGCAGTACTTC. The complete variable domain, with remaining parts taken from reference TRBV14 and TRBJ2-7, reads EAGVTQFPSHSVIEKGQTVTLRCDPISGHDNLYWYRRVMGKEIKFLLHFVKESKQDESGMPNNRFLAERTGGTYSTLKVQPAELEDSGVYFCASSHGQGAYEQYFGPGTRLTVT.

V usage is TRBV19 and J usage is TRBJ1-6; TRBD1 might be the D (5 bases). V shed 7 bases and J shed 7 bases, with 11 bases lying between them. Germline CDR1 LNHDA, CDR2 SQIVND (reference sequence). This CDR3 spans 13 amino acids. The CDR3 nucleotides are TGTGCCAGTAACGGGGCAGCCAATTCACCCCTCCACTTT. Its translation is CASNGAANSPLHF.

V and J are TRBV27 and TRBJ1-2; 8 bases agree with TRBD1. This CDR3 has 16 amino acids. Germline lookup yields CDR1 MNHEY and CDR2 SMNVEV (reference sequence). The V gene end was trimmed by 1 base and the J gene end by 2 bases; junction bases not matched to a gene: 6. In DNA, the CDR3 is TGTGCCAGCAGTTTATGGGGGGACAGGCGGAACTATGGCTACACCTTC. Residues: CASSLWGDRRNYGYTF.

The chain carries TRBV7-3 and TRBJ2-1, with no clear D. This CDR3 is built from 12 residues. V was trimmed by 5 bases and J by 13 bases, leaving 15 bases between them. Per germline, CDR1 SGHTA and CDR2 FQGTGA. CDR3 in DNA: TGTGCCAGCAGCAAATCGCCGGGTTCTCAGTTCTTC. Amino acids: CASSKSPGSQFF.

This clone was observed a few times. The DNA for the CDR3 is TGTGCCAGCAACGTGGGGAACACTGAAGCTTTCTTT. This translates into CASNVGNTEAFF. The genes are TRBV12-3 or TRBV12-4 and TRBJ1-1; D is ambiguous. The ends were cut back, 7 bases at V and 1 base at J, with 7 bases in the middle. This CDR3 is 12 amino acids long.